The 17 T cell receptor beta chains below all came from one sample that was sequenced in a study of T cells in Graves' hyperthyroidism and ophthalmopathy. The CDR3 regions of TCR beta were amplified from RNA transcripts. The HTBI primer set was used in a first-round RT-PCR of the TCR CDR3. TCRdb re-analysed the multiplex PCR reads in MiXCR, keeping a single row per CDR3 protein. The sample shows about 640,000 distinct CDR3 sequences, roughly 15% of them seen only once. Sequenced: blood. The receptor source for this set is a woman between 50 and 59 years old with Graves' ophthalmopathy.

This clonotype was observed at least ten times. In DNA, the CDR3 is TGCAGTGCGCAAATCCCTGGCAGTACGGATACGCAGTATTTT. Its translation is CSAQIPGSTDTQYF. The J gene is TRBJ2-3, the V gene TRBV20-1; D ambiguous. V was trimmed by 6 bases and J by 6 bases, leaving 19 bases between them. The CDR3 extends over 14 amino acids. CDR1 DFQATT and CDR2 SNEGSKA come from the germline V gene (reference sequence).

Ten or more counts support this clonotype. The chain employs TRBV4-2 and TRBJ2-7; D unclear. Trimming cost V 6 bases and J 2 bases, with 17 bases left between them. Germline-derived CDR1 and CDR2 are LGHNA and YNFKEQ. This CDR3 region has 15 residues. The CDR3 spells CASSNVGRVAYEQYF. The CDR3 coding sequence is TGTGCCAGCAGTAATGTGGGTCGGGTTGCCTACGAGCAGTACTTC.

The chain couples TRBV24-1 to TRBJ2-3; D remains ambiguous. The CDR3 is 16 amino acids. Trimming stripped 4 bases from V and 2 bases from J, with 15 bases between. Germline V lookup: CDR1 KGHDR, CDR2 SFDVKD. CDR3 sequence reads: CATSDKNLGDTDTQYF. The DNA for the CDR3 is TGTGCCACCAGTGACAAGAATCTCGGAGACACAGATACGCAGTATTTT.

The chain carries TRBV11-3 and TRBJ2-1; 9 nucleotides agree with TRBD1. V shed 5 bases, J shed 0 bases, and the junction held 5 bases outside the gene matches. This CDR3 spans 16 amino acids. The germline V gene has CDR1 SGHNT and CDR2 YENEEA. In DNA, the CDR3 is TGTGCCAGCAGCGCACAGACAGGGGGCTCCTACAATGAGCAGTTCTTC. Translating gives CASSAQTGGSYNEQFF.

This clonotype was picked up many times. The rearrangement uses TRBV7-8 and TRBJ2-1, with 11 bases fitting TRBD1. The CDR3 covers 15 residues. Unmatched junction bases numbered 4, after V lost 5 bases and J lost 4 bases. Germline V gene sequence: CDR1 SGHVS, CDR2 FQNEAQ. The CDR3 coding sequence is TGTGCCAGCAGCAAGGGACAGGGGGGTTACAATGAGCAGTTCTTC. It codes for CASSKGQGGYNEQFF.

This clonotype was observed a handful of times. The J gene is TRBJ1-2, the V gene TRBV11-2; 8 bases agree with TRBD1. The CDR3 runs 13 residues. V lost 5 bases and J lost 8; bases outside the gene matches: 7. Germline CDR1 and CDR2: SGHAT and FQNNGV. DNA for the CDR3: TGTGCCAGCAGCCTATGGGACAGGTCAGGCTACACCTTC. It specifies CASSLWDRSGYTF.

In this sample, this clonotype turned up many times. V usage is TRBV6-1 and J usage is TRBJ1-1; 8 positions match TRBD1. V trimming: 4 bases; J trimming: 4 bases; junction bases outside the gene matches: 8. Germline assignment: CDR1 MNHNS and CDR2 SASEGT. CDR3 length: 15 residues. The CDR3 region is CASSGGITGGTEAFF. For the CDR3, the DNA is TGTGCCAGCAGTGGGGGGATAACAGGGGGCACTGAAGCTTTCTTT.

The V and J genes are TRBV4-1 and TRBJ2-4; D might be TRBD1 or TRBD2, each matching 5 bases. In germline, CDR1 is MGHRA, CDR2 YSYEKL. CDR3 length equals 16 residues. With 0 bases removed from V and 6 bases from J, the gap between germline ends came to 15 bases. CDR3 sequence: CASSQEAGGAGNIQYF. CDR3 coding DNA: TGCGCCAGCAGCCAAGAGGCGGGTGGGGCGGGAAACATTCAGTACTTC.

There are many counts of this clonotype. The chain is built from TRBV3-1 and TRBJ2-1; D possibly corresponds to TRBD2 (6 bases). Germline lookup yields CDR1 LGHDT and CDR2 YNNKEL (reference sequence). V lost 0 bases to trimming and J lost 10 bases, with 13 bases between them. This CDR3 is built from 14 residues. Written as DNA, the CDR3 is TGTGCCAGCAGCCAAGATGGAGGGCCCGTCGAGCAGTTCTTC. It specifies CASSQDGGPVEQFF.

This clonotype has at least ten counts. This sequence joins TRBV30 and TRBJ2-7, with D tentatively TRBD1 or TRBD2 (5 bases each). Germline V gene sequence: CDR1 GTSNPN, CDR2 SVGIG (reference sequence). Trimming took 0 bases from V and 5 from J, leaving 14 bases between them. This CDR3 contains 14 residues. CDR3 in DNA: TGTGCCTGGAGTGTATGGGACGGGTTTGACGAGCAGTACTTC. Encoded protein: CAWSVWDGFDEQYF.

As concerns this clonotype: This may come from a read error, since a much larger clone is one base off. The genes are TRBV15 and TRBJ2-1, with TRBD1 identical over 7 bases. This CDR3 comprises 15 residues. V was pared by 1 base and J by 6 bases, with 6 bases of the junction left unmatched. Germline V CDR1 and CDR2: LNHNV, YYDKDF (reference sequence). The DNA for the CDR3 is TGTGCCACCAGCAGAGCAGGGGGTTTGGGCAATGAGCAGTTCTTC. Its protein product is CATSRAGGLGNEQFF.

There are many counts of this clonotype. The rearrangement links TRBV5-1 to TRBJ2-1; TRBD2 aligns across 10 bases. This CDR3 spans 15 amino acids. CDR1 SGHRS and CDR2 YFSETQ come from the germline V gene. The V gene end was trimmed by 0 bases and the J gene end by 8 bases; junction bases not matched to a gene: 5. The CDR3 protein is CASSLELAGVHEQFF. The CDR3 DNA follows: TGCGCCAGCAGCTTGGAGCTAGCGGGAGTCCATGAGCAGTTCTTC.

This clonotype showed up many times. The gene calls are TRBV9 and TRBJ2-1, with a tentative D call TRBD2 (5 bases). Germline assignment: CDR1 SGDLS and CDR2 YYNGEE. The CDR3 is made up of 17 amino acids. The germline V and J ends were trimmed by 0 bases and 7 bases, with 20 bases remaining between them. As DNA, the CDR3 is TGTGCCAGCAGCGTAGGTCACGGGATCGCTGGGTCGAATGAGCAGTTCTTC. It specifies CASSVGHGIAGSNEQFF.

This clonotype turned up a few times. The CDR3 sequence is CSAGDTYNEQFF. Written as DNA, the CDR3 is TGCAGCGCAGGGGATACGTACAATGAGCAGTTCTTC. The chain couples TRBV29-1 to TRBJ2-1; D possibly corresponds to TRBD1 (6 bases). CDR1 is SQVTM, CDR2 ANQGSEA, per germline. This CDR3 has 12 amino acids. V lost 7 bases, J lost 4 bases, and 11 bases lay in between.

The chain couples TRBV12-3 or TRBV12-4 to TRBJ2-2; 14 nucleotides agree with TRBD2. With 5 bases clipped from V and 10 bases from J, the junction kept 9 bases outside the gene matches. This CDR3 region has 16 residues. Written as DNA, the CDR3 is TGTGCCAGCAGTAAACGACTAGCGGGAGGGCCTAAGGAGCTGTTTTTT. Its protein product is CASSKRLAGGPKELFF.

The chain employs TRBV28 and TRBJ1-2; TRBD1 agrees at 12 bases. V was pared by 6 bases and J by 5 bases, with 10 bases of the junction left unmatched. There are 16 residues in the CDR3. Germline CDR1 and CDR2: MDHEN and SYDVKM. The CDR3 protein is CASRMGGQGAAYGYTF. For the CDR3, the DNA is TGTGCCAGCAGGATGGGGGGACAGGGGGCTGCTTATGGCTACACCTTC.

This clonotype has ten or more counts. The chain couples TRBV30 to TRBJ2-7; D is ambiguous. Germline V gene data show CDR1 as GTSNPN and CDR2 as SVGIG (reference sequence). The ends were cut back, 0 bases at V and 3 bases at J, with 9 bases in the middle. This CDR3 comprises 13 residues. Here the CDR3 DNA reads TGTGCCTGGAGTGTCTCAAGGTTCTACGAGCAGTACTTC. Translating gives CAWSVSRFYEQYF.